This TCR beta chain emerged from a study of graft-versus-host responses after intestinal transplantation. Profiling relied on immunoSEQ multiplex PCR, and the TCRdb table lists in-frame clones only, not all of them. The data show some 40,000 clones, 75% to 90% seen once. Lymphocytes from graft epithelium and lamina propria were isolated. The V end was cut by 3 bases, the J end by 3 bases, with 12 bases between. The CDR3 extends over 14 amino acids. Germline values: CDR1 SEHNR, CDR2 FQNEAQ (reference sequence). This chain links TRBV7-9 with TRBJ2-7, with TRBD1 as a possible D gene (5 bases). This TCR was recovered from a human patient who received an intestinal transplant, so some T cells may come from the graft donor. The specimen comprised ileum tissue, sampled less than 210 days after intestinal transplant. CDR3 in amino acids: CASSFLPDSYEQYF. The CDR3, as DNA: TGTGCCAGCAGCTTCCTCCCCGACAGCTACGAGCAGTACTTC.